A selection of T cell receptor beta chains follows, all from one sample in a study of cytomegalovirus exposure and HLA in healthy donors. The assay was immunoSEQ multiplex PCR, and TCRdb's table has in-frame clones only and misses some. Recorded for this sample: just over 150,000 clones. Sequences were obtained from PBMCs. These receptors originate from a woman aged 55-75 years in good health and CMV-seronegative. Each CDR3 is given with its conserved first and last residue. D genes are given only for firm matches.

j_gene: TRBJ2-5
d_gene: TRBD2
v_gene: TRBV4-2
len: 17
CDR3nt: TGTGCCAGCAGCCAAGAAGGCACTAGCGGGGCACAAGAGACCCAGTACTTC
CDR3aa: CASSQEGTSGAQETQYF

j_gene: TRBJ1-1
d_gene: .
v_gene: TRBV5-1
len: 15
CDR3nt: TGCGCCAGCAGCTTGGAAGCGGGGATGAACACTGAAGCTTTCTTT
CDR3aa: CASSLEAGMNTEAFF

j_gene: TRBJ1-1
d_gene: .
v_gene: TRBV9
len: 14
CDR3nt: TGTGCCAGCAGCCTAGAGGAGGTGAACACTGAAGCTTTCTTT
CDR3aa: CASSLEEVNTEAFF

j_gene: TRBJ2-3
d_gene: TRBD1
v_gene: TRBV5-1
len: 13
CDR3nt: TGCGCCAGCAAAGGACAGGGCACAGATACGCAGTATTTT
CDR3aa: CASKGQGTDTQYF

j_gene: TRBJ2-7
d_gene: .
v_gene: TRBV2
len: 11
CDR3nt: TGTGCCAGCAGTGAAGTCGACGAGCAGTACTTC
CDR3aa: CASSEVDEQYF

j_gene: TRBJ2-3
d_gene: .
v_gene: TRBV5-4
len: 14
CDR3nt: TGTGCCAGCAGCCCCCAGGCAGCCCAGAATACGCAGTATTTT
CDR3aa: CASSPQAAQNTQYF

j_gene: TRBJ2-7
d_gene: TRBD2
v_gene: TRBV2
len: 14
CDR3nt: TGTGCCAGCAGTGATTTAGGGGAGGGTTACGAGCAGTACTTC
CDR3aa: CASSDLGEGYEQYF

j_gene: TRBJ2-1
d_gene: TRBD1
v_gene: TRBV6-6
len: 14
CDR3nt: TGTGCCAGCCACGAGGACAGGTTCGACAATGAGCAGTTCTTC
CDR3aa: CASHEDRFDNEQFF

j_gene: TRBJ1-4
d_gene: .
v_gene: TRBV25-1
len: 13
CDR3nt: TGTGCCAGCAGTGAATTCGGGGGTGAAAAACTGTTTTTT
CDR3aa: CASSEFGGEKLFF

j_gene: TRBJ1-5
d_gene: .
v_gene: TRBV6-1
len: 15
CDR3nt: TGTGCCAGCAGTTCACAGGGTGGGGCGGATCAGCCCCAGCATTTT
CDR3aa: CASSSQGGADQPQHF

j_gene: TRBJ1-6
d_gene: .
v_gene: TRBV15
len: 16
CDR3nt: TGTGCCACCAGCAGAGAGCCCGGACAGTATAATTCACCCCTCCACTTT
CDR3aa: CATSREPGQYNSPLHF

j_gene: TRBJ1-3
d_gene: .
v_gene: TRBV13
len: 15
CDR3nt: TGTGCCAGCAGCTTACGAGGATTCTCTGGAAACACCATATATTTT
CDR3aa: CASSLRGFSGNTIYF

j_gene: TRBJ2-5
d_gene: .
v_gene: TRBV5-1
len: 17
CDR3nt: TGCGCCAGCAGCCCCGGGATGGGGGCTCGTGGACAAGAGACCCAGTACTTC
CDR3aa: CASSPGMGARGQETQYF

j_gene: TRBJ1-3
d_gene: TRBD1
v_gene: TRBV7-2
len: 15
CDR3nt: TGTGCCAGCAGCCCCAGGGGGACAGCGGTGGACACCATATATTTT
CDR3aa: CASSPRGTAVDTIYF

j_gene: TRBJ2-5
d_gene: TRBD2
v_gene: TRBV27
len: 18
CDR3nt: TGTGCCAGCAGTTTACGGGGAAGACTAGCGGGGGACCAAGAGACCCAGTACTTC
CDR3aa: CASSLRGRLAGDQETQYF

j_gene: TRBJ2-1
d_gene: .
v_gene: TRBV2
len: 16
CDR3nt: TGTGCCAGCAGTAGACCCCTGTGGGGCCCCTACAATGAGCAGTTCTTC
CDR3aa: CASSRPLWGPYNEQFF

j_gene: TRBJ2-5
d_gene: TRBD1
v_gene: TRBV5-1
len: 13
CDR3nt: TGCGCCAGCAGCACCAGGGGGCTGGAGACCCAGTACTTC
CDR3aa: CASSTRGLETQYF

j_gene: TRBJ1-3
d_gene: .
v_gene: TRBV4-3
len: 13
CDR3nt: TGCGCCAGCAGCCTTTACAGGGGAAACACCATATATTTT
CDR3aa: CASSLYRGNTIYF

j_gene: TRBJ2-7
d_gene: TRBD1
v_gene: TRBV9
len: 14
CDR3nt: TGTGCCAGCAGCGCTGGGGACAGTACCTACGAGCAGTACTTC
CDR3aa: CASSAGDSTYEQYF

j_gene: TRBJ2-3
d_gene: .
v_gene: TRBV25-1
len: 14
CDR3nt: TGTGCCAGCAGTGTTGGGACTAGCACAGATACGCAGTATTTT
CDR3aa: CASSVGTSTDTQYF

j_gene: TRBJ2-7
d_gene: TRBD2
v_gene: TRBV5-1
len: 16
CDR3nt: TGCGCCAGCAGCTTTATTAGCGGGACTTTCTCCTACGAGCAGTACTTC
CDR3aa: CASSFISGTFSYEQYF

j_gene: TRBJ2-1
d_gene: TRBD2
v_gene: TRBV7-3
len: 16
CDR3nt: TGTGCCAGCAGCTTAATGGCGGGGGTGGCCTACAATGAGCAGTTCTTC
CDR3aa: CASSLMAGVAYNEQFF

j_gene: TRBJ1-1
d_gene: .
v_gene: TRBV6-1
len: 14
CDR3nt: TGTGCCAGCAGCCTAACGTTTATGAACACTGAAGCTTTCTTT
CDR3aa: CASSLTFMNTEAFF

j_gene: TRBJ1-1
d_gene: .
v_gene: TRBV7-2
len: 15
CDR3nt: TGTGCCAGCAGCTCCACCCCCCAGGTGAACACTGAAGCTTTCTTT
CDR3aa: CASSSTPQVNTEAFF

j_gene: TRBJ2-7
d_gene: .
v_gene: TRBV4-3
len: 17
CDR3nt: TGCGCCAGCAGCCAAGCTCTTGAGGGCGTAACCTCCTACGAGCAGTACTTC
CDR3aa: CASSQALEGVTSYEQYF

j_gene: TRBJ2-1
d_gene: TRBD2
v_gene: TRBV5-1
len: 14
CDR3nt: TGCGCCAGCAGCTTATCAGCGGGAGGGGATGAGCAGTTCTTC
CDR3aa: CASSLSAGGDEQFF

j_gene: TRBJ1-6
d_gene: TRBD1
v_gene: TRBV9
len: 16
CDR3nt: TGTGCCAGCAGCCCAGGACAGGGGGCAGTGGACTCACCCCTCCACTTT
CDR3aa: CASSPGQGAVDSPLHF

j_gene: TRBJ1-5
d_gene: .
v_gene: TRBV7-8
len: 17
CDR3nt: TGTGCCAGCAGCTTAGCAAGCAGGAATTTCGGCAATCAGCCCCAGCATTTT
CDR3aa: CASSLASRNFGNQPQHF

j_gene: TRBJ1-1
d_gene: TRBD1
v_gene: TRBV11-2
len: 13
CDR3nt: TGTGCCAGCAGCTCCGGACAGGGGACTGAAGCTTTCTTT
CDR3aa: CASSSGQGTEAFF

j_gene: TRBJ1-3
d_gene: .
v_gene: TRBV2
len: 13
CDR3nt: TGTGCTTCCTGCGGGGAGAGAGGAAACACCATATATTTT
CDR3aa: CASCGERGNTIYF

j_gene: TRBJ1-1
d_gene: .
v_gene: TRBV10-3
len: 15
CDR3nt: TGTGCCATCAGTGAGTTTCCACAGATGAACACTGAAGCTTTCTTT
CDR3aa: CAISEFPQMNTEAFF

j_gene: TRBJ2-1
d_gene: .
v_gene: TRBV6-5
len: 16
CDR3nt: TGTGCCAGCAGTTCCCCGACAGGAAGCTCCTACAATGAGCAGTTCTTC
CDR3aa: CASSSPTGSSYNEQFF

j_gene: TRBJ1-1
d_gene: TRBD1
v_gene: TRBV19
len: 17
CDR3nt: TGTGCCAGTAGTATAAGGCCCGGGACAGGGGTCGGCACTGAAGCTTTCTTT
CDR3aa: CASSIRPGTGVGTEAFF

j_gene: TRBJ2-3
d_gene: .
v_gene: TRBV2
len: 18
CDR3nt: TGTGCCAGCAGTGAAAGGCAGGGCACTCTCTACCGCACAGATACGCAGTATTTT
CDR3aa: CASSERQGTLYRTDTQYF

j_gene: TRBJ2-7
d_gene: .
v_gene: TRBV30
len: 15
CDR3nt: TGTGCCTGGAGTCTACCCCCGGGACTTACCTACGAGCAGTACTTC
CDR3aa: CAWSLPPGLTYEQYF

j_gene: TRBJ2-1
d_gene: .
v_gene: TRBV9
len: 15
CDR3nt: TGTGCCAGCAGCGTAGGTGGGGGGGGCCTCAATGAGCAGTTCTTC
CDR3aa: CASSVGGGGLNEQFF

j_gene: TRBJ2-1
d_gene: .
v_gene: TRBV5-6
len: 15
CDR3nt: TGTGCCAGCAGCACGAGGGGGGGAAACTACAATGAGCAGTTCTTC
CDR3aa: CASSTRGGNYNEQFF

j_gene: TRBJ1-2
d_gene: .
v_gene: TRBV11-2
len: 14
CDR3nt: TGTGCCAGCAGTGGGGGGGGCGTAAACTATGGCTACACCTTC
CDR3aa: CASSGGGVNYGYTF

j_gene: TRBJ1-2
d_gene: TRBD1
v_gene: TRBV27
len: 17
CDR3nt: TGTGCCAGCAGTGTATCCGGGACAGGGGACTGGCCTGATGGCTACACCTTC
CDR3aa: CASSVSGTGDWPDGYTF

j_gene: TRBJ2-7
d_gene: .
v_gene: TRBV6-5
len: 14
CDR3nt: TGTGCCAGCAGTCCAGGGATCTCGACCTACGAGCAGTACTTC
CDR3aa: CASSPGISTYEQYF

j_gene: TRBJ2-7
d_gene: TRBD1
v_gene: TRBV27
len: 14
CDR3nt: TGTGCCAGCAGTTTCGACAGGGCGCCCTACGAGCAGTACTTC
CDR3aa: CASSFDRAPYEQYF

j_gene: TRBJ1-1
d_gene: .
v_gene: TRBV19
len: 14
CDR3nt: TGTGCCAGTAGTATCTCGGGGGGAGGCACTGAAGCTTTCTTT
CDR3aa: CASSISGGGTEAFF

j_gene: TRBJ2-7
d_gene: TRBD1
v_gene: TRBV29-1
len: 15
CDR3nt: TGCAGCGTCTTCTTGGGACAGACATCCTCCTACGAGCAGTACTTC
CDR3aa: CSVFLGQTSSYEQYF

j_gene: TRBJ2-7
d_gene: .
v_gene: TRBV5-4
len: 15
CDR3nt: TGTGCCAGCAGCTTGGCTGGGAGGGACAGGTTCCTGCAGTACTTC
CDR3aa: CASSLAGRDRFLQYF

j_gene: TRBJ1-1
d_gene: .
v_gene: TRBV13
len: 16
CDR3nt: TGTGCCAGCAGCTTAGAGTGGGAGGGGGGGAACACTGAAGCTTTCTTT
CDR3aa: CASSLEWEGGNTEAFF

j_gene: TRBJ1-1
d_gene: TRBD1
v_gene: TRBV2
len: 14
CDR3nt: TGTGCCAGCAGTGGGCGACAGGGGTCCACTGAAGCTTTCTTT
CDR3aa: CASSGRQGSTEAFF

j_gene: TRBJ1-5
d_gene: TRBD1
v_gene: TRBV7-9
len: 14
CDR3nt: TGTGCCAGCAGCCTACAGGGGTTAAGGCAGCCCCAGCATTTT
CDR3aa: CASSLQGLRQPQHF

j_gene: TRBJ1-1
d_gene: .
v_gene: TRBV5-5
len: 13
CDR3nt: TGTGCCAGCAGCTCGAGTCCGACAGGTGAAGCTTTCTTT
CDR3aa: CASSSSPTGEAFF

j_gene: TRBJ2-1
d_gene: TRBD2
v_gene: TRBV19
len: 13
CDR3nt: TGTGCCAGTAGTATAGGTACCCCTAGCGGGCAGTTCTTC
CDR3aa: CASSIGTPSGQFF

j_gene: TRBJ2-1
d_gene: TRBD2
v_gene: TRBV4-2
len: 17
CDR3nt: TGTGCCAGCAGCCAAGTGGGGACTAGCGGGGATTACAATGAGCAGTTCTTC
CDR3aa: CASSQVGTSGDYNEQFF

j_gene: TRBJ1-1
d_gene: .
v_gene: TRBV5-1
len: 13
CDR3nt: TGCGCCAGCAGTGGGGGGGGGAACACTGAAGCTTTCTTT
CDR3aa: CASSGGGNTEAFF

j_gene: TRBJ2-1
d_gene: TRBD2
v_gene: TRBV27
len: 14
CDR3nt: TGTGCCAGCAGTTTCGGCCTAGCGGGCCCCGAGCAGTTCTTC
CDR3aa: CASSFGLAGPEQFF

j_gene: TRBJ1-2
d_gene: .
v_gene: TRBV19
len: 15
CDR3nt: TGTGCCAGTACCCCTGGGGGGTCCCAACGAGGTTCCTACACCTTC
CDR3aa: CASTPGGSQRGSYTF

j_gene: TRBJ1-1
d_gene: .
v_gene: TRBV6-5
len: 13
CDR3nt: TGTGCCAGCAGTTTGACAGTGAACACTGAAGCTTTCTTT
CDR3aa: CASSLTVNTEAFF